Following are 28 T cell receptor beta chains from one sample sequenced in a study of blood T cell repertoires in COVID-19. Generated by immunoSEQ multiplex PCR, the TCRdb table keeps only in-frame clones and is missing some. This table holds roughly 360,000 clones, around 83% found once. The sequenced material came from PBMCs or T cells enriched from blood (not recorded which). Receptors were obtained from a woman between 45 and 65 years old who had recovered from COVID-19.

The chain combines TRBV29-1 with TRBJ2-4; D gene uncertain. CDR1 SQVTM and CDR2 ANQGSEA come from the germline V gene. This CDR3 is built from 12 residues. Between the trimmed V and J ends, which lost 7 bases and 6 bases, there was a span of 13 bases. The CDR3 DNA is TGCAGCGCCCGACATCAATTAAACATTCAGTACTTC. Its translation: CSARHQLNIQYF.

This clone came up once. The DNA for the CDR3 is TGTGCCAGCAGCTTAAGGATTCTGGGGAGGGAAAGCACAGATACGCAGTATTTT. It is translated as CASSLRILGRESTDTQYF. The chain carries TRBV7-7 and TRBJ2-3; the match to TRBD2 covers 7 bases. J gave up 0 bases and V 2 bases, and 11 bases lay outside the gene matches. Germline V gene sequence: CDR1 SSHAT, CDR2 FNYEAQ (reference sequence). This CDR3 is 18 amino acids long.

A word on this clone: Additional DNA sequences in this sample encode the identical CDR3. This rearrangement joins TRBV19 to TRBJ2-1; TRBD2 might be the D (5 bases). V lost 3 bases and J 3 bases, leaving 9 bases between the germline ends. The CDR3 sequence is 14 residues long. Germline V lookup: CDR1 LNHDA, CDR2 SQIVND (reference sequence). CDR3 nucleotide sequence: TGTGCCAGTAGTATCGGTGGGAGCTACAATGAGCAGTTCTTC. Amino acid sequence: CASSIGGSYNEQFF.

This rearrangement joins TRBV30 to TRBJ2-4; D is unresolved. Germline values: CDR1 GTSNPN, CDR2 SVGIG (reference sequence). The CDR3 consists of 12 residues. V dropped 4 bases and J dropped 3 bases, with 7 bases sitting between them. The CDR3 bases are TGTGCCTGGACAGATTACAAAAACATTCAGTACTTC. Translating it yields CAWTDYKNIQYF.

The chain combines TRBV27 with TRBJ1-4; D perhaps matches TRBD1 (6 bases). CDR3 size: 14 residues. Germline V gives CDR1 MNHEY, CDR2 SMNVEV (reference sequence). The V end lost 3 bases, the J end lost 8 bases, and 13 bases lay between the germline ends. The CDR3: CASSFSGAGEKLFF. The CDR3 DNA sequence: TGTGCCAGCAGTTTCTCAGGGGCAGGAGAAAAACTGTTTTTT. Full variable domain (remainder filled in from reference TRBV27 and TRBJ1-4): EAQVTQNPRYLITVTGKKLTVTCSQNMNHEYMSWYRQDPGLGLRQIYYSMNVEVTDKGDVPEGYKVSRKEKRNFPLILESPSPNQTSLYFCASSFSGAGEKLFFGSGTQLSVL.

This clone was detected once. V and J are TRBV5-6 and TRBJ2-7; the D is unclear. The germline V and J ends were trimmed by 2 bases and 4 bases, with 7 bases remaining between them. Germline V CDR1 and CDR2: SGHDT, YYEEEE. The CDR3 is made up of 12 amino acids. The CDR3 coding sequence is TGTGCCAGCAGCTTCAGGTCTTACGAGCAGTACTTC. The encoded protein is CASSFRSYEQYF. Together with reference TRBV5-6 and TRBJ2-7, the CDR3 gives the full variable domain: DAGVTQSPTHLIKTRGQQVTLRCSPKSGHDTVSWYQQALGQGPQFIFQYYEEEERQRGNFPDRFSGHQFPNYSSELNVNALLLGDSALYLCASSFRSYEQYFGPGTRLTVT.

This clone was found once. The CDR3 nucleotides are TGTGCCAGCAGCACGACTAGCTTTAGGGCAGATACGCAGTATTTT. It yields the protein CASSTTSFRADTQYF. V gene TRBV21-1 combines with J gene TRBJ2-3; the D segment call TRBD2 is taken from the table without a DNA check. TRBV21-1 is reported as a pseudogene. The CDR3 is 15 residues long.

This clone has a handful of counts. V gene TRBV30 combines with J gene TRBJ2-5; weak D call: TRBD1 (5 bases). The CDR3 loop spans 12 amino acids. Germline CDR1 and CDR2: GTSNPN and SVGIG (reference sequence). V was shortened by 1 base and J by 4 bases, with 7 bases between the two germline ends. CDR3 sequence reads: CAWSGQGETQYF. Written as DNA, the CDR3 is TGTGCCTGGAGTGGGCAGGGAGAGACCCAGTACTTC.

The V gene is TRBV29-1, the J gene TRBJ1-1, with TRBD1 identical over 7 bases. The CDR3 contains 12 residues. V lost 4 bases and J lost 6; bases outside the gene matches: 5. The germline CDR1 and CDR2 sequences are SQVTM and ANQGSEA. The CDR3 is CSVVRQGAEAFF. The CDR3 nucleotides are TGCAGCGTTGTAAGGCAGGGGGCTGAAGCTTTCTTT. Looking up the rest from reference TRBV29-1 and TRBJ1-1 gives the full variable domain: SAVISQKPSRDICQRGTSLTIQCQVDSQVTMMFWYRQQPGQSLTLIATANQGSEATYESGFVIDKFPISRPNLTFSTLTVSNMSPEDSSIYLCSVVRQGAEAFFGQGTRLTVV.

The chain joins TRBV6-2 or TRBV6-3 to TRBJ1-1; D unresolved. The CDR3 extends over 14 amino acids. V was trimmed by 2 bases and J by 5 bases, leaving 12 bases between them. Germline CDR1 reads MNHEY; CDR2 reads SVGEGT. The CDR3 DNA follows: TGTGCCAGCAGTTACCCGGGATACGGGACTGAAGCTTTCTTT. Amino acids: CASSYPGYGTEAFF.

The V and J genes are TRBV6-5 and TRBJ2-2; 11 nucleotides line up with TRBD2. CDR3 length: 15 residues. Germline trimming cut 7 bases from V and 8 bases from J; bases unmatched to any gene: 9. Germline loops: CDR1 MNHEY, CDR2 SVGAGI. This CDR3 is CASIEGTSGRGELFF. In DNA, the CDR3 is TGTGCCAGCATCGAAGGGACTAGCGGTAGGGGGGAGCTGTTTTTT.

CDR3 region: CASSQDEQYF. In nucleotides, the CDR3 is TGTGCCAGCAGTCAGGACGAGCAGTACTTC. The rearrangement joins TRBV2 to TRBJ2-7; D unresolved. Trimming took off 5 bases at V and 5 bases at J, with 4 bases between the two ends. This CDR3 is 10 amino acids long. Per the germline V gene, CDR1 is SNHLY and CDR2 is FYNNEI.

This clone is a singleton in its sample. CDR3: CASSLPGTGANVLTF. CDR3 nucleotide sequence: TGCGCCAGCAGCCTCCCGGGAACTGGGGCCAACGTCCTGACTTTC. V gene TRBV4-1 combines with J gene TRBJ2-6; tentatively, D is TRBD2 (5 bases). The CDR3 loop spans 15 amino acids. Germline CDR1 reads MGHRA; CDR2 reads YSYEKL. Trimming took 4 bases from V and 2 from J, leaving 9 bases between them.

The rearrangement joins TRBV10-3 to TRBJ1-3, with D maybe TRBD1 (5 bases). V dropped 3 bases and J dropped 4 bases, with 16 bases sitting between them. Germline V gene lookup returns CDR1 ENHRY and CDR2 SYGVKD. The length of the CDR3 is 16 residues. CDR3 in amino acids: CAISDGAGIAGNTIYF. The CDR3 DNA reads TGTGCCATCAGTGATGGGGCAGGGATCGCCGGAAACACCATATATTTT.

The chain has TRBV5-1 and TRBJ1-2; D may be TRBD1 (6 bases). V lost 4 bases, J lost 1 base, and 14 bases lay in between. This CDR3 has 15 residues. Germline V gene lookup returns CDR1 SGHRS and CDR2 YFSETQ. The DNA for the CDR3 is TGCGCCAGCAGCGGTGGACAGAGGCATAACTATGGCTACACCTTC. Protein sequence: CASSGGQRHNYGYTF. The whole variable domain, remainder taken from reference TRBV5-1 and TRBJ1-2, is KAGVTQTPRYLIKTRGQQVTLSCSPISGHRSVSWYQQTPGQGLQFLFEYFSETQRNKGNFPGRFSGRQFSNSRSEMNVSTLELGDSALYLCASSGGQRHNYGYTFGSGTRLTVV.

The J gene is TRBJ2-3, the V gene TRBV1; the DNA was not used to check the table's D call, TRBD2. TRBV1 is classified as a pseudogene. The CDR3 extends over 19 amino acids. The CDR3 loop reads CTSSPRGLLAGGPRDTQYF. In DNA form, the CDR3 reads TGCACCAGCAGCCCAAGAGGACTCCTAGCGGGAGGTCCCCGGGATACGCAGTATTTT.

The chain recombines TRBV2 with TRBJ1-2; 7 bases are shared with TRBD1. J was trimmed by 4 bases and V by 6 bases; bases with no gene match: 8. This CDR3 is built from 14 residues. Germline V gene sequence: CDR1 SNHLY, CDR2 FYNNEI. This CDR3 reads CASSAGTALYGYTF. The DNA of the CDR3 is TGTGCCAGCAGCGCTGGGACAGCCCTCTATGGCTACACCTTC.

Only a few counts were recorded for this clone. This chain joins TRBV3-1 (or the pseudogene TRBV3-2) and TRBJ2-2; D not certain. This CDR3 spans 17 amino acids. Germline CDR1 LGHDT, CDR2 YNNKEL (reference sequence). The V and J ends lost 5 bases and 3 bases respectively, with 19 bases between them. In nucleotides, the CDR3 is TGTGCCAGCAGCTCTAAAAGTCCCGCCCCCGACACCGGGGAGCTGTTTTTT. This sequence encodes CASSSKSPAPDTGELFF.

This chain connects TRBV5-1 to TRBJ2-7; D is perhaps TRBD1 (6 bases). The CDR3 extends over 15 amino acids. Germline V gene lookup returns CDR1 SGHRS and CDR2 YFSETQ. V lost 3 bases, J lost 3 bases, and 16 bases lay in between. The CDR3 DNA sequence: TGCGCCAGCAGCTCCGGACAGCCACAGGACTACGAGCAGTACTTC. Translated: CASSSGQPQDYEQYF.

The chain carries TRBV24-1 and TRBJ2-3; 15 bases agree with TRBD2. The length of the CDR3 is 19 residues. CDR1 is KGHDR and CDR2 is SFDVKD in the germline V gene. Trimming cost V 4 bases and J 8 bases; bases outside gene matches: 15. Here the CDR3 DNA reads TGTGCCACCAGTGACGGGACTAGCGGGGGGCCCCACCACAGACGTACGCAGTATTTT. Translating it yields CATSDGTSGGPHHRRTQYF.

The V and J genes are TRBV5-4 and TRBJ1-1, with no clear D. The V and J ends lost 4 bases and 0 bases respectively, with 7 bases between them. The CDR3 runs to 13 residues. CDR1 and CDR2 from the germline V gene are SGHNT and YYREEE (reference sequence). Here the CDR3 reads CASSAYLNTEAFF. The CDR3 DNA is TGTGCCAGCAGCGCTTACTTGAACACTGAAGCTTTCTTT. Together with reference TRBV5-4 and TRBJ1-1, the CDR3 gives the full variable domain: ETGVTQSPTHLIKTRGQQVTLRCSSQSGHNTVSWYQQALGQGPQFIFQYYREEENGRGNFPPRFSGLQFPNYSSELNVNALELDDSALYLCASSAYLNTEAFFGQGTRLTVV.

This sequence joins TRBV30 and TRBJ1-2; 7 bases are shared with TRBD1. Germline V CDR1 and CDR2: GTSNPN, SVGIG (reference sequence). J was trimmed by 1 base and V by 3 bases; bases with no gene match: 17. This CDR3 is 18 amino acids long. The CDR3 sequence is CAWSSLLLSRDSNYGYTF. The CDR3 DNA is TGTGCCTGGAGCTCTCTCCTACTGTCCCGGGACAGTAACTATGGCTACACCTTC.

This clone was seen once. This rearrangement joins TRBV6-2 or TRBV6-3 to TRBJ1-2; D is unresolved. The V gene lost 4 bases and the J gene lost 5 bases, with 8 bases spanning the gap. In germline, CDR1 is MNHEY, CDR2 SVGEGT. The CDR3 is made up of 12 amino acids. CDR3 region: CASSFRGYGYTF. Written as DNA, the CDR3 is TGTGCCAGCAGTTTCCGAGGGTATGGCTACACCTTC.

The chain combines TRBV7-2 with TRBJ2-3; possibly TRBD1 for D (5 bases). V lost 5 bases and J 6 bases, leaving 12 bases between the germline ends. CDR1 is SGHTA and CDR2 is FQGNSA in the germline V gene. CDR3 length: 13 amino acids. The CDR3 nucleotides are TGTGCCAGCAGCATAGACAGAGTGGATACGCAGTATTTT. Protein: CASSIDRVDTQYF.

The CDR3 DNA follows: TGCGCCAGCTCGCGGGGCGGGGGGGCCCAAGAGACCCAGTACTTC. Protein sequence: CASSRGGGAQETQYF. J is TRBJ2-5 and V is TRBV5-1; 9 nucleotides agree with TRBD2. There are 15 residues in the CDR3. V gave up 7 bases and J gave up 1 base; unmatched junction bases: 8. In germline, CDR1 is SGHRS, CDR2 YFSETQ.

The V and J genes are TRBV7-6 and TRBJ2-3, with 12 bases matching TRBD2. This CDR3 has 17 residues. Losses at the gene ends were 5 bases for V and 6 bases for J; bases not matched to a gene: 12. Germline assignment: CDR1 SGHVS and CDR2 FNYEAQ. Here the CDR3 DNA reads TGTGCCAGCAGCCAAGCACTCCGGACTAGCGGGATGGATACGCAGTATTTT. Amino acid sequence: CASSQALRTSGMDTQYF.

J is TRBJ1-5 and V is TRBV7-2, with D unclear. The V end lost 5 bases, the J end lost 4 bases, and 9 bases lay between the germline ends. Germline CDR1 and CDR2: SGHTA and FQGNSA. The CDR3 is made up of 13 amino acids. The CDR3 region has the DNA TGTGCCAGCAGCGCTAACCAAAATCAGCCCCAGCATTTT. Protein product: CASSANQNQPQHF.

The J gene is TRBJ1-4, the V gene TRBV6-6; a possible D gene is TRBD1 (6 bases). CDR1 is MNHNY, CDR2 SVGAGI, per germline (reference sequence). Between the trimmed V and J ends, which lost 5 bases and 3 bases, there was a span of 19 bases. The CDR3 extends over 17 amino acids. The DNA for the CDR3 is TGTGCCAGCAGTCCAATCAGGGGCGCAGCTGCTAATGAAAAACTGTTTTTT. This gives the protein CASSPIRGAAANEKLFF.